This TCR beta chain was captured by sequencing in a study of blood T cell repertoires in COVID-19 (dated by TCRdb to the early 2020s). About the investigation overall: The collaborator samples originated in the United States, Italy and Spain and spanned the acute and convalescent phases of COVID-19. The repertoires were made available in a free public database intended to serve as a resource for research on the immune response to SARS-CoV-2. Samples came from the ongoing ImmuneRACE study (first 160 participants) plus 1,254 subjects from 6 global collaborators. Where HLA class I and class II types were available, the types were taken from metadata supplied by the sample provider, not from assay-based typing. A de-identified subject ID, COVID-19 status, age in years and sex were almost always included in the sample metadata. Deeply sampled blood TCRbeta repertoires from subjects exposed to, actively infected with, or recovered from COVID-19 were included in the dataset. The prospective study material was composed of cDNA or gDNA derived from T cells, B-cell-depleted T cells, or PBMCs. Paper-wide results and their limitations: How much clinical and demographic metadata was included differed by source and by participant, and the metadata was provided uncurated.

Collaborating institutions collected whole blood in K2EDTA tubes following their own protocols. For TCRbeta analysis, collaborators shipped samples as frozen whole blood, isolated PBMCs, or DNA extracted from either of those sample types. A word on this clone: No cognate antigen has been identified for it. No much larger clone is present one base from it, and per-base qualities are unavailable.

TCRbeta CDR3 regions were amplified from genomic DNA using the immunoSEQ Assay, a bias-controlled multiplex PCR. The authors' analysis ran thus. The number of nucleated cells in each sample was estimated by amplification of reference gene primers within the assay. To quantify the absolute abundance of each unique TCRbeta CDR3 rearrangement, sequence reads were collapsed and filtered. Productive Simpson clonality was computed per sample as the square root of Simpson's diversity index over productive rearrangements. TCRdb stores this immuneACCESS table with in-frame sequences only. Part of the clones is absent; in the studies checked, under half of the shortfall reflects unresolved V genes, and no reason is known for the rest. V, J and clone size derive from that table, while D and trimming were established from the DNA sequence. The sample table holds fewer than 100,000 clones, of which about 85% were seen once. Approximately 4.9% of the sample is in the top ten clones.

The receptor was isolated from a man in his 70s with acute or convalescent COVID-19. Specimen: peripheral blood.

The nucleotide sequence reads TGTGCCAGCTCACCAGGGACAGGGAACACTGAGCAGTTCTTC. Translated, it gives CASSPGTGNTEQFF. This chain joins TRBV18 to TRBJ2-1, and TRBD1 matches 9 of the central bases. Clipping removes 2 bases from V and 9 bases from J, with 5 as the unmatched junction base count. CDR1 is given as KGHSH and CDR2 as LQKENI, both from the germline V gene. Measured from the cysteine to the phenylalanine, the CDR3 is 14 residues long. Kept here is only the CDR3 DNA, which spans 42 bases and is read in frame from base 1.